Listed here are 18 T cell receptor beta chains from one sample, sequenced in a study of glioma-infiltrating T cells. TCR alpha and beta CDR3 regions were amplified from RNA using iRepertoire nested multiplex PCR. TCRdb processed the multiplex PCR reads anew with MiXCR; each CDR3 protein has one entry. The table records around 170,000 distinct CDR3 sequences, about 46% of them present only once. Source material: glioma tissue, nonneoplastic brain tissue, or PBMCs (not recorded which). Source of these receptors: a human donor with low-grade glioma or glioblastoma, undergoing nonglioma brain surgery, or in good health (not recorded which).

V gene TRBV4-1 combines with J gene TRBJ2-7, with 13 bases identical to TRBD2. CDR3 length equals 17 residues. Losses at the gene ends were 1 base for V and 1 base for J; bases not matched to a gene: 4. Germline V gene data show CDR1 as MGHRA and CDR2 as YSYEKL. The chain's CDR3 is CASSQGTGLAGSYEQYF. The DNA of the CDR3 is TGCGCCAGCAGCCAAGGAACGGGACTAGCGGGATCCTACGAGCAGTACTTC.

Worth noting for this clonotype: A read error may account for a junction end that differs from germline. The chain joins TRBV2 to TRBJ2-1; D gene ambiguous. Germline values: CDR1 SNHLY, CDR2 FYNNEI. This CDR3 is 15 amino acids long. Here the CDR3 DNA reads TGTGCCAGCAGTGAGGCTTGGGAATTTAACAATGAGAAGTTATTC. It codes for CASSEAWEFNNEKLF.

At least ten counts were recorded for this clonotype. This chain uses TRBV7-9 with TRBJ2-2, with 10 bases that match TRBD2. This CDR3 comprises 15 residues. Germline V gene sequence: CDR1 SEHNR, CDR2 FQNEAQ (reference sequence). The junction had 2 bases not matched to a gene; V was cut back by 6 bases and J by 1 base. The CDR3 DNA follows: TGTGCCAGCAGTCGGACTAGCGGGAACACCGGGGAGCTGTTTTTT. Amino acids: CASSRTSGNTGELFF.

About this clonotype: No conserved phenylalanine or tryptophan ends this CDR3, so it is likely a read error. J is TRBJ2-5 and V is TRBV12-3 or TRBV12-4; TRBD2 aligns across 11 bases. This CDR3 comprises 16 residues. With V trimmed by 4 bases and J by 5 bases, 9 bases remained unmatched. DNA for the CDR3: TGTGCCAGCAGTTCTCGACTAGCGGGAAGTAAGGAGACCCAGTACTTA. This sequence encodes CASSSRLAGSKETQYL.

The sample holds many counts of this clonotype. This chain uses TRBV2 with TRBJ2-3; D is uncertain. Germline CDR1 SNHLY, CDR2 FYNNEI. V was cut by 6 bases and J by 1 base, with 5 bases left in between. The CDR3 length is 12 residues. CDR3 nucleotides: TGTGCCAGCAGCCCCCGCACAGATACGCAGTATTTT. Amino acids: CASSPRTDTQYF.

Many counts were recorded for this clonotype. The V call is TRBV28, the J call TRBJ1-5, with TRBD1 as a possible D gene (5 bases). Per germline, CDR1 MDHEN and CDR2 SYDVKM. V was shortened by 6 bases and J by 4 bases, with 19 bases between the two germline ends. The CDR3 spans 16 residues. CDR3 region: CASSPPRGRDNQPQHF. The CDR3 coding sequence is TGTGCCAGCAGCCCCCCCCGGGGCAGAGATAATCAGCCCCAGCATTTT. Together with reference TRBV28 and TRBJ1-5, the CDR3 gives the full variable domain: DVKVTQSSRYLVKRTGEKVFLECVQDMDHENMFWYRQDPGLGLRLIYFSYDVKMKEKGDIPEGYSVSREKKERFSLILESASTNQTSMYLCASSPPRGRDNQPQHFGDGTRLSIL.

As regards this clonotype: A much larger clone is a single base away; this may be a read error. The genes are TRBV28 and TRBJ1-2; 7 bases match TRBD1. Germline values: CDR1 MDHEN, CDR2 SYDVKM. The CDR3 has 15 amino acids. The CDR3 reads CASSSTGPRNYGCTF. In DNA form, the CDR3 reads TGTGCCAGCAGTTCGACAGGGCCACGAAACTATGGCTGCACCTTC.

This chain joins TRBV6-9 and TRBJ2-7, with D perhaps given as TRBD1 or TRBD2 (5 bases each). This CDR3 is 17 amino acids long. From germline, CDR1 is MNHGY and CDR2 SVAAGI. The V gene lost 3 bases and the J gene lost 0 bases, with 18 bases spanning the gap. The CDR3 loop reads CASSYRPFGTLSYEQYF. The CDR3 bases are TGTGCCAGCAGTTACCGTCCTTTCGGGACCCTCTCCTACGAGCAGTACTTC.

This clonotype was recorded a few times. The V call is TRBV3-1, the J call TRBJ2-7, with TRBD1 matching over 8 bases. Trimming cost V 1 base and J 6 bases; bases outside gene matches: 5. This CDR3 has 14 residues. Germline-derived CDR1 and CDR2 are LGHDT and YNNKEL (reference sequence). CDR3 in DNA: TGTGCCAGCAGCCAAGGCCAGGGGGCAGTCGAGCAGTACTTC. Its translation is CASSQGQGAVEQYF.

This clonotype was found a few times. The chain has TRBV11-1 and TRBJ2-1; 7 positions match TRBD2. Germline V gene data show CDR1 as SGHAT and CDR2 as FQDESV (reference sequence). After removal of 7 bases from V and 3 bases from J, the junction contained 9 bases not matched to a gene. The CDR3 has 15 residues. CDR3 coding DNA: TGTGCCAGCACCTTCGAGCTAGCGGACTACAATGAGCAGTTCTTC. It translates to CASTFELADYNEQFF.

On this clonotype: One end of the junction does not line up with germline, which may come from a read error. The chain is built from TRBV27 and TRBJ2-7; tentative D call: TRBD2 (5 bases). This CDR3 has 15 amino acids. CDR1 MNHEY and CDR2 SMNVEV come from the germline V gene (reference sequence). CDR3 coding DNA: TGTGCCAGCGGGGTTTTTGGGAGAGGGCGGCTCGAGAAGTACTTC. The encoded protein is CASGVFGRGRLEKYF.

This clonotype has a handful of counts. This chain links TRBV4-1 with TRBJ2-2; perhaps TRBD1 as D (6 bases). The CDR3 contains 16 residues. V was cut by 1 base and J by 5 bases, with 14 bases left in between. Germline CDR1 reads MGHRA; CDR2 reads YSYEKL. CDR3 DNA sequence: TGCGCCAGCAGCCAAGGTCCCACAGGGAATACCGGGGAGCTGTTTTTT. Amino acids: CASSQGPTGNTGELFF.

In its sample, this clonotype was seen many times. V is TRBV6-6 and J is TRBJ1-5; the D is unclear. CDR1 is MNHNY, CDR2 SVGAGI, per germline (reference sequence). The CDR3 sequence is 13 residues long. Trimming took off 0 bases at V and 5 bases at J, with 5 bases between the two ends. The CDR3 DNA is TGTGCCAGCAGTTACTCCAAAGATCAGCCCCAGCATTTT. This codes for CASSYSKDQPQHF.

The J gene is TRBJ2-3, the V gene TRBV28, with TRBD2 as a possible D gene (6 bases). This CDR3 is 15 amino acids long. Germline V CDR1 and CDR2: MDHEN, SYDVKM. Between the trimmed V and J ends, which lost 8 bases and 6 bases, there was a span of 21 bases. For the CDR3, the DNA is TGTGCCAGCGTTCCTGCTAGCGCTAGTGGGGATACGCAGTATTTT. The encoded protein is CASVPASASGDTQYF.

The CDR3: CASSQDLAGGTGELFF. The CDR3 nucleotides are TGTGCCAGCAGCCAAGATTTAGCAGGGGGCACCGGGGAGCTGTTTTTT. The chain couples TRBV3-1 to TRBJ2-2; 7 bases are shared with TRBD1. CDR1 LGHDT and CDR2 YNNKEL come from the germline V gene (reference sequence). J was trimmed by 4 bases and V by 0 bases; bases with no gene match: 5. The CDR3 has 16 residues.

The table lists this clonotype with many counts. This rearrangement joins TRBV10-3 to TRBJ1-1; D is unclear. Trimming took 7 bases from V and 3 from J, leaving 9 bases between them. Germline V lookup: CDR1 ENHRY, CDR2 SYGVKD. This CDR3 contains 12 residues. The CDR3 DNA sequence: TGTGCCATCATGGGCCAGGACACTGAAGCTTTCTTT. Amino acids: CAIMGQDTEAFF.

In the case of this clonotype: One base away lies a much larger clone, so this may be a sequencing read error. The gene calls are TRBV7-2 and TRBJ2-3; D is uncertain. In germline, CDR1 is SGHTA, CDR2 FQGNSA. The CDR3 totals 12 residues. This CDR3 reads CARSWSSDTQYF. The DNA for the CDR3 is TGTGCCAGAAGCTGGTCTTCGGATACGCAGTATTTT. Variable domain in full (rest from reference TRBV7-2 and TRBJ2-3): GAGVSQSPSNKVTEKGKDVELRCDPISGHTALYWYRQSLGQGLEFLIYFQGNSAPDKSGLPSDRFSAERTGGSVSTLTIQRTQQEDSAVYLCARSWSSDTQYFGPGTRLTVL.

For this clonotype: Since a much larger clone is just one base distant, this may be a read error. V usage is TRBV3-1 and J usage is TRBJ2-1; D uncertain. The CDR3 sequence is 10 residues long. V gave up 7 bases and J gave up 8 bases, with 6 bases separating them. Germline-derived CDR1 and CDR2 are LGHDT and YNNKEL (reference sequence). Here the CDR3 reads CASINDEQFF. CDR3 sequence (DNA): TGTGCCAGCATCAATGATGAGCAGTTCTTC.